One and the same sample provided the 18 T cell receptor beta chains below, sequenced in a study of radiotherapy plus CTLA-4 blockade in lung cancer. Profiling relied on immunoSEQ multiplex PCR, and the TCRdb table lists in-frame clones only, not all of them. The table lists roughly 130,000 clones, 85% to 90% of them singletons, with under 8% in the top ten. The sequences come from peripheral blood, collected from a patient treated with radiotherapy plus ipilimumab. These receptors originate from a human donor with non-small cell lung cancer that progressed on radiotherapy plus ipilimumab.

The chain is built from TRBV7-9 and TRBJ2-1, with no clear D. Trimming took off 3 bases at V and 10 bases at J, with 10 bases between the two ends. CDR1 SEHNR and CDR2 FQNEAQ come from the germline V gene (reference sequence). The CDR3 loop spans 12 amino acids. The CDR3 coding sequence is TGTGCCAGCAGCTTGGCGGCGCGGGAGCAGTTCTTC. Protein product: CASSLAAREQFF.

The rearrangement links TRBV7-9 to TRBJ1-5; D remains unclear. Germline CDR1 is SEHNR and CDR2 is FQNEAQ (reference sequence). This CDR3 region has 13 residues. V was pared by 2 bases and J by 6 bases, with 8 bases between. CDR3 DNA: TGTGCCAGCAGCTTAAATCCAGGTCAGCCCCAGCATTTT. It yields the protein CASSLNPGQPQHF.

V and J are TRBV7-3 and TRBJ2-5; D perhaps matches TRBD1 (6 bases). Germline loops: CDR1 SGHTA, CDR2 FQGTGA. Trimming removed 2 bases at V and 5 bases at J, with 9 bases between. CDR3 size: 13 residues. CDR3 sequence (DNA): TGTGCCAGCAGCTTAGAGAGGGGGGAGACCCAGTACTTC. The encoded protein is CASSLERGETQYF.

The chain combines TRBV2 with TRBJ2-1; D call uncertain. V gave up 6 bases and J gave up 9 bases, with 15 bases separating them. Germline V gene sequence: CDR1 SNHLY, CDR2 FYNNEI. The CDR3 runs to 13 residues. CDR3 coding DNA: TGTGCCAGCAGACCCGTGATGTGGGGTGAGCAGTTCTTC. Its protein is CASRPVMWGEQFF.

This chain links TRBV20-1 with TRBJ2-5; D is unclear. The CDR3 runs 11 residues. CDR1 DFQATT and CDR2 SNEGSKA come from the germline V gene (reference sequence). V was cut by 4 bases and J by 2 bases, with 5 bases left in between. The CDR3 loop is CSATPQETQYF. The CDR3 bases are TGCAGTGCTACCCCTCAAGAGACCCAGTACTTC.

V is TRBV6-1 and J is TRBJ2-7; no clear D gene. V shed 2 bases and J shed 2 bases, with 4 bases lying between them. Germline V lookup: CDR1 MNHNS, CDR2 SASEGT. The CDR3 spans 12 residues. The CDR3 coding sequence is TGTGCCAGCAGTGAACCGGCCTACGAGCAGTACTTC. Translating it yields CASSEPAYEQYF.

The J gene is TRBJ2-1, the V gene TRBV5-3; 14 bases map to TRBD2. TRBV5-3 is an open reading frame whose function is uncertain. CDR3 length: 20 amino acids. V dropped 3 bases and J dropped 8; count of bases not matched to a gene: 19. The DNA for the CDR3 is TGTGCCAGAAGCTCCGATTCCGGGACTAGCGGGAGCGGGGTGGGGGATGAGCAGTTCTTC. It translates to CARSSDSGTSGSGVGDEQFF.

V and J are TRBV2 and TRBJ2-5, with 9 bases lining up with TRBD1. This CDR3 is built from 13 residues. The V and J ends lost 7 bases and 4 bases, in that order; junction bases with no gene match: 4. Looked up from germline, CDR1 is SNHLY and CDR2 is FYNNEI. This CDR3 is CASKQGAGETQYF. The CDR3 nucleotides are TGTGCCAGCAAACAGGGGGCGGGAGAGACCCAGTACTTC.

This chain uses TRBV30 with TRBJ1-5, with TRBD1 identical over 8 bases. Germline V gene sequence: CDR1 GTSNPN, CDR2 SVGIG (reference sequence). The CDR3 covers 15 residues. V lost 5 bases, J lost 6 bases, and 12 bases stayed unmatched. The CDR3 DNA reads as TGTGCCTGGGGGTCCGGAGACAGGGGAGTTCAGCCCCAGCATTTT. Translated, it gives CAWGSGDRGVQPQHF.

The CDR3 loop is CASSPPGTGELFF. CDR3 DNA sequence: TGTGCCAGCAGTCCCCCTGGCACCGGGGAGCTGTTTTTT. The V call is TRBV7-3, the J call TRBJ2-2, with unresolved D. The CDR3 has 13 residues. Trimming removed 6 bases from V and 4 bases from J, with 9 bases in between. Germline V lookup: CDR1 SGHTA, CDR2 FQGTGA. Together with reference TRBV7-3 and TRBJ2-2, the CDR3 gives the full variable domain: GAGVSQTPSNKVTEKGKYVELRCDPISGHTALYWYRQSLGQGPEFLIYFQGTGAADDSGLPNDRFFAVRPEGSVSTLKIQRTERGDSAVYLCASSPPGTGELFFGEGSRLTVL.

V usage is TRBV5-1 and J usage is TRBJ1-1, with 8 nucleotides matching TRBD1. Germline CDR1 and CDR2: SGHRS and YFSETQ. The CDR3 loop spans 17 amino acids. Germline trimming cut 4 bases from V and 2 bases from J; bases unmatched to any gene: 13. The CDR3 spells CASSTGRTGTFNTEAFF. The CDR3 region has the DNA TGCGCCAGCAGCACCGGCCGGACAGGGACCTTTAACACTGAAGCTTTCTTT.

The rearrangement uses TRBV4-2 and TRBJ2-3, with D perhaps being TRBD1 or TRBD2 (5 bases each). The germline V gene has CDR1 LGHNA and CDR2 YNFKEQ. The CDR3 loop spans 15 amino acids. Between the trimmed V and J ends, which lost 0 bases and 2 bases, there was a span of 9 bases. The CDR3 here is CASSQEWDPTDTQYF. The CDR3 DNA reads TGTGCCAGCAGCCAAGAGTGGGACCCCACAGATACGCAGTATTTT.

This chain joins TRBV18 and TRBJ2-1; tentative D call: TRBD1 (6 bases). Trimming left V 0 bases short and J 4 bases short, with 10 bases between. The CDR3 spans 15 residues. CDR1 is KGHSH and CDR2 is LQKENI in the germline V gene. DNA of the CDR3: TGTGCCAGCTCACCACCAGCAGGGGTATACAATGAGCAGTTCTTC. This encodes CASSPPAGVYNEQFF.

This clone was observed a handful of times. The chain employs TRBV19 and TRBJ1-2, with D uncertain. The germline V gene encodes CDR1 LNHDA and CDR2 SQIVND (reference sequence). CDR3 size: 13 residues. V was shortened by 6 bases and J by 0 bases, with 8 bases between the two germline ends. CDR3 residues: CASRVQPNYGYTF. The CDR3 bases are TGTGCCAGTAGAGTTCAGCCTAACTATGGCTACACCTTC. Full variable domain (outside the CDR3, taken from reference TRBV19 and TRBJ1-2): DGGITQSPKYLFRKEGQNVTLSCEQNLNHDAMYWYRQDPGQGLRLIYYSQIVNDFQKGDIAEGYSVSREKKESFPLTVTSAQKNPTAFYLCASRVQPNYGYTFGSGTRLTVV.

This chain joins TRBV5-1 and TRBJ2-2, with 11 bases matching TRBD2. Per the germline V gene, CDR1 is SGHRS and CDR2 is YFSETQ. The J segment lost 2 bases and the V segment lost 5 bases, leaving 5 bases of the junction unmatched. The CDR3 covers 16 residues. CDR3 in DNA: TGCGCCAGCAGTTCGACTAGCGGGGTCAACACCGGGGAGCTGTTTTTT. Amino acids: CASSSTSGVNTGELFF.

The gene calls are TRBV10-2 and TRBJ2-7; tentatively, D is TRBD1 or TRBD2 (6 bases each). V gave up 8 bases and J gave up 0 bases, with 17 bases separating them. The germline gives CDR1 WSHSY, CDR2 SAAADI. The CDR3 loop spans 15 amino acids. CDR3 coding DNA: TGCGCCAGCGGAACTTGGGGGGCTCGCTCCTACGAGCAGTACTTC. As protein: CASGTWGARSYEQYF.

The chain couples TRBV27 to TRBJ2-2, with a weak D call TRBD1 (6 bases). CDR3 length equals 14 residues. Germline V CDR1 and CDR2: MNHEY, SMNVEV (reference sequence). The V end was cut by 3 bases, the J end by 5 bases, with 10 bases between. The CDR3 here is CASSFPTGTGELFF. The DNA for the CDR3 is TGTGCCAGCAGTTTCCCCACAGGGACCGGGGAGCTGTTTTTT.

This clone appeared a single time. The rearrangement uses TRBV9 and TRBJ1-4; tentative D call: TRBD1 (5 bases). V was cut by 3 bases and J by 0 bases, with 12 bases left in between. The V gene's germline CDR1 is SGDLS and CDR2 YYNGEE. The CDR3 loop spans 16 amino acids. The CDR3 DNA reads TGTGCCAGCAGCGCCGGAGACAGCCCAACTAATGAAAAACTGTTTTTT. Translating it yields CASSAGDSPTNEKLFF.